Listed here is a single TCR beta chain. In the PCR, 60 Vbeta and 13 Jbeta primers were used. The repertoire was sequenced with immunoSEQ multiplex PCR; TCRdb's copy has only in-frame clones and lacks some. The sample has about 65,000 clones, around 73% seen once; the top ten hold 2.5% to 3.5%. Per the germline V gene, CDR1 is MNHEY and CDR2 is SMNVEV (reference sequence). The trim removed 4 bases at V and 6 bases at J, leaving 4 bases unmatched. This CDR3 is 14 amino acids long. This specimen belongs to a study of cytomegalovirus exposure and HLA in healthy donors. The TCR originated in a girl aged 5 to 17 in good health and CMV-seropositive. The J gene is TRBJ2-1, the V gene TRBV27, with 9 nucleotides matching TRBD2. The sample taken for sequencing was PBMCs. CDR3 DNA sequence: TGTGCCAGCAGTTGGCTAGCGGGGATCAATGAGCAGTTCTTC. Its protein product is CASSWLAGINEQFF.